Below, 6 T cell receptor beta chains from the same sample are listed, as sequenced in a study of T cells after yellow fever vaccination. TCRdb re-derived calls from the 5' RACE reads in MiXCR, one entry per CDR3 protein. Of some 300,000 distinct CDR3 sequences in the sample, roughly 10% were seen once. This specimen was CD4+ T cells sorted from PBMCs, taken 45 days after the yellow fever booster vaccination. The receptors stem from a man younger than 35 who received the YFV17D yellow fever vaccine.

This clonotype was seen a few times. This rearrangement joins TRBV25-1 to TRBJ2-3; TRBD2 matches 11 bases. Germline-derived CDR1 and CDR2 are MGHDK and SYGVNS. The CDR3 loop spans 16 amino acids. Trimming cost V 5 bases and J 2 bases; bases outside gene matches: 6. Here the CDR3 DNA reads TGTGCCAGCAGTCCGCGACTAGCGGGGTTCACAGATACGCAGTATTTT. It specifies CASSPRLAGFTDTQYF.

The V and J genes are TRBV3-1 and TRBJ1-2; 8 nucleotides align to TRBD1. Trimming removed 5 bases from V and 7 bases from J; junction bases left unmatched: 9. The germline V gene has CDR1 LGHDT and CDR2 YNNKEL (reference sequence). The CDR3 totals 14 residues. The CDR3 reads CASSSQGAGGGYTF. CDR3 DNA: TGTGCCAGCAGCTCGCAGGGGGCCGGGGGTGGCTACACCTTC.

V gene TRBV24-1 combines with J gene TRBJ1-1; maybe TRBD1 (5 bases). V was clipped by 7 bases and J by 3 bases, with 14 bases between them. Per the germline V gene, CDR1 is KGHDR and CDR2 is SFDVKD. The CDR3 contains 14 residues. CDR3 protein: CATRGGGVDTEAFF. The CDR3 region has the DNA TGTGCCACCAGGGGGGGAGGGGTGGACACTGAAGCTTTCTTT.

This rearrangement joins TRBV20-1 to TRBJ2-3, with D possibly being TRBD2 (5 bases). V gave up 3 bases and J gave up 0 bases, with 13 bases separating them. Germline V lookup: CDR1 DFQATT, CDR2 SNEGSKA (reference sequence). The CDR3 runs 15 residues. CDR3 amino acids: CSASERRSSTDTQYF. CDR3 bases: TGCAGTGCTAGTGAGCGGAGGTCTAGCACAGATACGCAGTATTTT.

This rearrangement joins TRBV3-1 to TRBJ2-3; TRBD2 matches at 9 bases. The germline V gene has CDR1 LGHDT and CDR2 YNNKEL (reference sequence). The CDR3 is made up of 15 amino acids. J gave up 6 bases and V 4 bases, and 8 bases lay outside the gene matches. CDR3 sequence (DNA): TGTGCCAGCAGCCCCCGGGTAGCGGGGGTGGATACGCAGTATTTT. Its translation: CASSPRVAGVDTQYF.

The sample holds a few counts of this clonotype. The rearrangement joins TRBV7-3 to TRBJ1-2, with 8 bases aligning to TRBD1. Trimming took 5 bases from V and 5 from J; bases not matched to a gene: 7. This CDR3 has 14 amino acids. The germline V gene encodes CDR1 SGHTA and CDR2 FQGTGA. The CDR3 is CASSQGQGAYGYTF. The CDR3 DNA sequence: TGTGCCAGCAGCCAGGGGCAGGGGGCGTATGGCTACACCTTC.